A single sample gave rise to the 27 T cell receptor beta chains below, sequenced in a study of T cells in Graves' hyperthyroidism and ophthalmopathy. Researchers took RNA transcripts and amplified the TCR beta CDR3 regions from them. TCR CDR3 underwent first-round RT-PCR with the HTBI primer set. TCRdb re-analysed the multiplex PCR reads in MiXCR, keeping a single row per CDR3 protein. Of hundreds of thousands of distinct CDR3 sequences listed, about 15% are singletons. The sequenced sample was blood. These receptors were collected from a woman aged 30 to 39 with Graves' hyperthyroidism that later progressed to Graves' ophthalmopathy.

This clonotype appeared many times. The chain employs TRBV18 and TRBJ2-3; D is unclear. The germline V gene encodes CDR1 KGHSH and CDR2 LQKENI. CDR3 length equals 15 residues. V was shortened by 2 bases and J by 0 bases, with 9 bases between the two germline ends. CDR3 region: CASSPGMASTDTQYF. DNA for the CDR3: TGTGCCAGCTCACCAGGAATGGCTAGCACAGATACGCAGTATTTT.

This chain connects TRBV14 to TRBJ2-2; no definite D call. With 1 base removed from V and 6 bases from J, the gap between germline ends came to 9 bases. Germline CDR1 SGHDN, CDR2 FVKESK. The CDR3 sequence is 14 residues long. CDR3 loop: CASSQGVSAGELFF. The CDR3 DNA follows: TGTGCCAGCAGCCAAGGGGTTTCGGCCGGGGAGCTGTTTTTT.

This clonotype was observed many times. The rearrangement joins TRBV5-1 to TRBJ2-1; weak D call: TRBD1 (6 bases). The CDR3 totals 14 residues. V was pared by 4 bases and J by 7 bases, with 15 bases between. Germline loops: CDR1 SGHRS, CDR2 YFSETQ. The CDR3 nucleotides are TGCGCCAGCAGCGCGACACTACAGGGTAATGAGCAGTTCTTC. This translates into CASSATLQGNEQFF.

This clonotype was observed at least ten times. The chain carries TRBV14 and TRBJ1-6; D not resolved. CDR3 size: 16 residues. Germline CDR1 SGHDN, CDR2 FVKESK. V lost 0 bases and J 10 bases, leaving 16 bases between the germline ends. CDR3 amino acids: CASSQDVGGLSSPLHF. The CDR3 bases are TGTGCCAGCAGCCAAGATGTCGGCGGACTATCATCACCCCTCCACTTT.

This sequence joins TRBV12-3 or TRBV12-4 and TRBJ1-1, with D perhaps TRBD1 (5 bases). Trimming removed 6 bases at V and 5 bases at J, with 10 bases between. The CDR3 sequence is 12 residues long. CDR3 amino acids: CASRIQATEAFF. Written as DNA, the CDR3 is TGTGCCAGCAGAATACAGGCTACTGAAGCTTTCTTT.

The chain couples TRBV12-3 or TRBV12-4 to TRBJ2-6; 9 positions agree with TRBD1. CDR3 length: 19 residues. The V segment lost 4 bases and the J segment 4 bases; nucleotides outside the gene matches: 14. This chain's CDR3 is CASSSGDSGQGNGANVLTF. Here the CDR3 DNA reads TGTGCCAGCAGTTCCGGGGATTCGGGACAGGGTAACGGGGCCAACGTCCTGACTTTC.

The J gene is TRBJ2-1, the V gene TRBV10-2, with TRBD1 as a possible D gene (6 bases). CDR1 is WSHSY, CDR2 SAAADI, per germline. The CDR3 is 14 residues long. V lost 4 bases and J lost 9, with 16 bases in between. Written as DNA, the CDR3 is TGCGCCAGCAGTGTAGTACAGGGTCGTGGTGAGCAGTTCTTC. Translated, it gives CASSVVQGRGEQFF.

This clonotype was found a few times. V usage is TRBV7-9 and J usage is TRBJ1-6, with 7 bases that match TRBD1. The CDR3 sequence is 15 residues long. The V segment lost 5 bases and the J segment 5 bases; nucleotides outside the gene matches: 6. Germline CDR1 is SEHNR and CDR2 is FQNEAQ (reference sequence). The CDR3 DNA is TGTGCCAGCAGCCAAGGACAGGTCGATAATTCACCCCTCCACTTT. Its translation is CASSQGQVDNSPLHF.

The chain employs TRBV20-1 and TRBJ2-7, with a possible D match to TRBD2 (5 bases). V was clipped by 7 bases and J by 5 bases, with 9 bases between them. Germline V gene lookup returns CDR1 DFQATT and CDR2 SNEGSKA (reference sequence). The CDR3 sequence is 10 residues long. The CDR3, as DNA: TGCAGTGTGACGAGGGACGAGCAGTACTTC. It yields the protein CSVTRDEQYF.

V and J are TRBV9 and TRBJ2-7; D call uncertain. From germline, CDR1 is SGDLS and CDR2 YYNGEE. The CDR3 has 15 amino acids. V was clipped by 0 bases and J by 0 bases, with 10 bases between them. CDR3 in amino acids: CASSVGPLSSYEQYF. The CDR3 DNA reads TGTGCCAGCAGCGTAGGTCCCCTAAGCTCCTACGAGCAGTACTTC.

This clonotype was detected a few times. This sequence joins TRBV3-1 and TRBJ1-3; 8 bases are shared with TRBD1. Germline V gene data show CDR1 as LGHDT and CDR2 as YNNKEL (reference sequence). With 5 bases clipped from V and 1 base from J, the junction kept 4 bases outside the gene matches. The CDR3 is 15 residues long. The CDR3 protein is CASSDTGGSGNTIYF. The CDR3 nucleotides read TGTGCCAGCAGCGACACAGGGGGTTCTGGAAACACCATATATTTT.

In this sample, this clonotype turned up many times. The rearrangement links TRBV7-3 to TRBJ1-3; no definite D call. This CDR3 is 14 amino acids long. The V gene's germline CDR1 is SGHTA and CDR2 FQGTGA. V gave up 2 bases and J gave up 15 bases, with 20 bases separating them. CDR3 in DNA: TGTGCCAGCAGCTTATCCGGAACCCAGAGTTTCCGATATTTT. Encoded protein: CASSLSGTQSFRYF.

In this sample, this clonotype turned up once. A much larger clone differs by one base, so this may be a read error. The chain combines TRBV12-3 or TRBV12-4 with TRBJ2-3; 7 nucleotides align to TRBD2. This CDR3 region has 15 residues. The CDR3 region is CVSSYGDYSTDTQYF. DNA of the CDR3: TGTGTCAGCAGTTACGGGGACTACAGCACAGATACGCAGTATTTT.

This clonotype was detected many times. This chain joins TRBV9 and TRBJ2-5, with TRBD1 matching 10 bases. The CDR3 has 15 residues. From germline, CDR1 is SGDLS and CDR2 YYNGEE. V lost 3 bases and J lost 2; bases outside the gene matches: 4. CDR3 sequence reads: CASSGGTGAQETQYF. CDR3 DNA sequence: TGTGCCAGCAGCGGGGGGACAGGGGCACAAGAGACCCAGTACTTC.

The gene calls are TRBV5-4 and TRBJ2-2; D is unresolved. The V gene lost 0 bases and the J gene lost 6 bases, with 15 bases spanning the gap. The CDR3 runs 16 residues. Germline-derived CDR1 and CDR2 are SGHNT and YYREEE (reference sequence). CDR3 sequence (DNA): TGTGCCAGCAGCTTGGAGGGTCAGGTGCTCCCCGGGGAGCTGTTTTTT. Encoded protein: CASSLEGQVLPGELFF.

This clonotype was found many times. V and J are TRBV19 and TRBJ1-1; D not resolved. V shed 5 bases and J shed 5 bases, with 9 bases lying between them. The CDR3 consists of 12 residues. Germline V gene lookup returns CDR1 LNHDA and CDR2 SQIVND (reference sequence). The CDR3 nucleotides read TGTGCCAGTAGTGCCTTCAAAACTGAAGCTTTCTTT. Its protein product is CASSAFKTEAFF.

The rearrangement uses TRBV24-1 and TRBJ2-1; D is uncertain. Germline V CDR1 and CDR2: KGHDR, SFDVKD. The CDR3 is 13 residues long. V lost 3 bases to trimming and J lost 8 bases, with 10 bases between them. The CDR3 region is CATSDRMVDEQFF. The CDR3, as DNA: TGTGCCACCAGTGATCGGATGGTGGATGAGCAGTTCTTC.

This clonotype has more than one count but fewer than ten. This chain joins TRBV6-1 and TRBJ1-1; 8 bases match TRBD1. Trimming removed 7 bases from V and 2 bases from J; junction bases left unmatched: 15. The CDR3 spans 17 residues. The germline gives CDR1 MNHNS, CDR2 SASEGT. The CDR3 protein is CASIDLWTGKPNTEAFF. The CDR3 coding sequence is TGTGCCAGCATTGACCTATGGACAGGGAAACCCAACACTGAAGCTTTCTTT.

This clonotype has at least ten counts. The chain employs TRBV30 and TRBJ1-4; D is uncertain. CDR1 is GTSNPN, CDR2 SVGIG, per germline (reference sequence). The CDR3 length is 16 residues. Trimming pared 4 bases from V and 6 bases from J, leaving 21 bases between. The CDR3 protein is CAWKPTRQYNYEKLFF. CDR3 bases: TGTGCCTGGAAGCCTACCCGCCAATATAATTATGAAAAACTGTTTTTT.

The chain combines TRBV28 with TRBJ2-1; D ambiguous. From germline, CDR1 is MDHEN and CDR2 SYDVKM. V lost 7 bases and J 6 bases, leaving 19 bases between the germline ends. This CDR3 is built from 15 residues. CDR3: CASTRWSSYRNEQFF. The CDR3 region has the DNA TGTGCCAGCACCAGATGGAGCAGTTATCGCAATGAGCAGTTCTTC.

This clonotype was counted only a few times. This could be a read error, since a much larger clone is one nucleotide away. J is TRBJ1-2 and V is TRBV18, with TRBD1 matching 9 bases. This CDR3 has 15 amino acids. Per germline, CDR1 KGHSH and CDR2 LQKENI. CDR3 sequence reads: CASSLNEQGAYGHTF. The CDR3 DNA sequence: TGTGCCAGCTCACTTAACGAACAGGGGGCATATGGCCACACCTTC. The full variable domain, completed using reference TRBV18 and TRBJ1-2, is NAGVMQNPRHLVRRRGQEARLRCSPMKGHSHVYWYRQLPEEGLKFMVYLQKENIIDESGMPKERFSAEFPKEGPSILRIQQVVRGDSAAYFCASSLNEQGAYGHTFGSGTRLTVV.

This clonotype occurred many times. The chain recombines TRBV7-2 with TRBJ1-2; no definite D call. V was shortened by 4 bases and J by 5 bases, with 14 bases between the two germline ends. Germline CDR1 is SGHTA and CDR2 is FQGNSA. The CDR3 loop spans 14 amino acids. This CDR3 is CASSSDGLYYGYTF. CDR3 nucleotides: TGTGCCAGCAGCTCGGACGGGCTCTATTATGGCTACACCTTC.

The chain links TRBV6-1 to TRBJ2-7; D not resolved. CDR3 length equals 13 residues. V was pared by 1 base and J by 7 bases, with 11 bases between. The germline V gene encodes CDR1 MNHNS and CDR2 SASEGT. CDR3 in DNA: TGTGCCAGCAGTGAAGACAGCCGTATAGAGCAGTACTTC. Translation gives CASSEDSRIEQYF.

This clonotype appeared many times. In DNA form, the CDR3 reads TGTGCCTGGAGTGGAAGGAGTTACTATGGCTACACCTTC. Residues: CAWSGRSYYGYTF. The chain couples TRBV30 to TRBJ1-2; D remains unclear. Germline V gives CDR1 GTSNPN, CDR2 SVGIG (reference sequence). Trimming took 1 base from V and 3 from J, leaving 9 bases between them. The CDR3 contains 13 residues.

Notes on this clonotype: No conserved phenylalanine or tryptophan ends this CDR3, so it is likely a read error. The rearrangement uses TRBV29-1 and TRBJ2-7, with 9 bases lining up with TRBD1. Trimming removed 2 bases from V and 0 bases from J; junction bases left unmatched: 26. CDR3 length: 22 residues. Looked up from germline, CDR1 is SQVTM and CDR2 is ANQGSEA. The CDR3 loop is CSVEQVRLPYRDRVPISYEQYS. CDR3 nucleotides: TGCAGCGTTGAACAGGTCCGGTTGCCGTACCGGGACAGGGTGCCTATCTCCTACGAGCAGTACTCC.

This clonotype was found many times. This chain uses TRBV9 with TRBJ1-1; D gene ambiguous. Germline CDR1 and CDR2: SGDLS and YYNGEE. V lost 1 base to trimming and J lost 4 bases, with 17 bases between them. The length of the CDR3 is 16 residues. In DNA form, the CDR3 reads TGTGCCAGCAGCGTAAGTACGGAACAAGTGGTCACTGAAGCTTTCTTT. Translation gives CASSVSTEQVVTEAFF.

This clonotype was detected a few times. A much larger clone is a single base away; this may be a read error. The rearrangement links TRBV7-2 to TRBJ2-2; 14 nucleotides agree with TRBD2. Germline V gene data show CDR1 as SGHTA and CDR2 as FQGNSA. The CDR3 loop spans 19 amino acids. The CDR3 DNA sequence: TGTGTCAGCAGCCCCGGGACTAGCGGGAGTAAGCCGAACACCGGGGAGCTGTTTTTT. Amino acids: CVSSPGTSGSKPNTGELFF.